The T cell receptor beta chain described here comes from a study of preoperative IRX-2 immunotherapy in early breast cancer. Treatment: preoperative locoregional IRX-2 cytokine immunotherapy. Samples came from a phase Ib trial of preoperative locoregional IRX-2 cytokine immunotherapy. Generated by immunoSEQ multiplex PCR, the TCRdb table keeps only in-frame clones and is missing some. The data show around 35,000 clones, over 90% seen once. V lost 5 bases to trimming and J lost 4 bases, with 12 bases between them. In germline, CDR1 is SGHAT, CDR2 FQNNGV. The CDR3 contains 14 residues. V and J are TRBV11-2 and TRBJ2-1; D is possibly TRBD1 (6 bases). This sample was obtained from a patient treated with IRX-2 immunotherapy. This sequence originates from a human donor with breast cancer. The CDR3 DNA is TGTGCCAGCAGCGTCCGACAGGTGTACAATGAGCAGTTCTTC. The encoded protein is CASSVRQVYNEQFF.